This TCR beta chain originates from a study of cytomegalovirus exposure and HLA in healthy donors (dated by TCRdb to the late 2010s). Regarding the complete study: According to an earlier analysis of a few hundred of the donors, about 179 million T cells yielded 100 million or so unique TCR beta sequences and around 300 Gb of sequence data. Roughly 300 gigabases of sequencing data and tens of millions of unique TCR sequences were included in an early release covering roughly 700 HLA-typed donors. Of the roughly 390 genotyped donors, 75% to 85% were placed in the genetic ancestry cluster associated with self-reported Caucasian donors. The study was designed to test whether signatures of past pathogen exposure could be identified by cataloging public T cell receptors. Using immunosequencing, the study profiled T cell repertoires from fewer than 850 subjects and related those repertoires to cytomegalovirus serostatus. In addition to the first cohort of 666 subjects, a separate validation cohort of approximately 130 different subjects was used. To predict cytomegalovirus infection status, the study combined high-throughput TCR immunosequencing, statistical association of individual TCRs with disease status, and machine learning. A later analysis re-analyzed previously published TCR beta repertoires from about 600 donors and added high-resolution HLA genotyping to study TCR occurrence patterns. Rather than using new phenotypic data, the later analysis identified candidate immune exposures from TCR beta sequences and from how often those sequences occurred across donors. In an earlier analysis of 587 of the donors, high-throughput TCR beta sequencing was used to judge whether each TCR beta V gene segment behaved as functional or pseudogenic. Donor age, sex, ethnicity and CMV serostatus were compiled alongside the repertoire data. In a later genetic analysis, genome-wide SNP genotypes for 398 of the 666 donors were used, and that subset was treated as a discovery cohort. Every discovery cohort repertoire had been produced on one sequencing platform. HLA typing covered class I and class II loci at four-digit resolution. The number of donors typed differed by locus, with 629-630 for A, B, C, DRB1 and DQB1, roughly 550 for DQA1, 600 to 610 for DPA1, and around 430 for DPB1. Roughly five DR-DQ haplotypes were treated as single units for association and clustering because of strong linkage in the cohort. On average, roughly 240,000 unique TCR beta nucleotide sequences were sequenced per donor among 398 genotyped donors of the cohort, with 15% to 20% of those sequences being non-productive. General study outcomes and caveats: In both the original and validation cohorts, the classifier was reported to diagnose cytomegalovirus status with high specificity and sensitivity. A group of highly shared sequence variants was considered likely to be a technical artifact of the sequencing pipeline. Most TCR sequences were observed very rarely across donors, whereas some public TCRs were present in many individuals. In a later analysis, HLA-associated TCR beta chains showed more clonal expansion and lower generation probabilities than non-associated chains that were equally common. Some IMGT-functional V segments, including TRBV6-2 and TRBV6-3, could not be distinguished by the 87-base-pair reads and were therefore excluded. When HLA alleles, especially DR and DQ, strongly co-occurred, attributing TCR associations to individual alleles was difficult. For the cohort, immune exposure information was limited to CMV serostatus. The cohort was sequenced for TCR beta chains only, and without alpha or paired-chain data the features that could be detected were limited. At a false discovery rate of 0.05, a later analysis linked some 17,000 TCR beta sequences to specific HLA alleles. Correlated functional status among segregating V segments might reflect linkage disequilibrium, but an unknown experimental factor could not be ruled out. The earlier analysis of nearly 600 of the donors excluded roughly 16 rarely observed V segments, including chromosome 9 orphons, because counts were too low. V-gene and J-gene trimming of TCR beta chains was associated with a missense DCLRE1C variant in a later genetic analysis, and the association was replicated in an independent cohort. HLA typing was unavailable for some donors at each locus, so association tests used only the typed subset. Several of the top co-occurrence clusters appeared to be linked to parvovirus B19, influenza, CMV and Epstein-Barr virus, according to a later analysis. According to a later analysis, TCR association rates differed among HLA loci, with DRB1 alleles showing the most associated TCRs and HLA-C alleles showing the fewest. A later genetic analysis reported fewer N-insertions in productive TCRs among donors in an Asian-associated ancestry cluster than the approximately 700-donor mean. A further reported finding was that TCR beta sequences accurately predicted the HLA-A and HLA-B alleles for most subjects in the first cohort. A later analysis found that most CMV-associated TCR beta chains appeared HLA-restricted, with HLA associations seemingly driven largely by CMV exposure. According to the authors, the approach could potentially be generalized to other disease states and immunological phenotypes. Roughly uniform sequencing depth across donors was assumed in presence/absence analyses, although this assumption may not hold. In an earlier analysis of some 500 of the donors, most TCR beta V segments appeared in productive rearrangements about 90% or about 30% of the time, broadly matching IMGT annotations. A few of the identified cytomegalovirus-associated TCR beta chains were confirmed in vitro to be specific for cytomegalovirus antigens. The study gave a list of 150 to 200 TCR beta chains associated with cytomegalovirus.

Library preparation employed the immunoSEQ multiplex PCR assay. The multiplex PCR relied on a mix of 60 forward primers for TCR Vbeta segments and 13 reverse primers for TCR Jbeta segments. Amplification of the CDR3 region of rearranged TCR beta genes was performed with a multiplex PCR assay on genomic DNA. The amplified TCR beta libraries were sequenced on the Illumina HiSeq System as 87-base-pair reads. On the study's bioinformatics: Across the 500 to 750 repertoires, a later analysis counted 78 million or so unique TCR beta chains, roughly 11 million of which were shared by at least two donors. Raw reads were error-corrected and collapsed into unique sequences by a nearest-neighbor algorithm in which closely related sequences were merged to remove PCR and sequencing errors. Alignment of CDR3 sequences to IMGT reference sequences was used to assign V, D and J gene segments. For a sequence to be retained, a match of at least six nucleotides was required to both a V gene segment and a J gene segment. Rearrangements were called productive when the CDR3 lacked stop codons and stayed in frame with V and J; all others were non-productive. CDR3 was defined according to IMGT convention as the region running from the second conserved V-encoded cysteine to the conserved J-encoded phenylalanine. The earlier analysis of some 550 of the donors excluded any sequence lacking an unambiguous match to a single V gene segment. In an earlier analysis of approximately 550 of the donors, V segments were called functional above 56.7% productive rearrangements and were called segregating when the between-donor standard deviation exceeded 5%. A statistical classification framework was built to diagnose cytomegalovirus status from the catalog of TCR beta chain sequences. V and J gene assignment, in a later analysis, came from comparing TCR nucleotide sequences with IMGT/GENE-DB human TR gene sequences. The TCRdist pipeline was used in a later analysis to assign CDR3 sequences and most-parsimonious VDJ recombination scenarios. In a later analysis, each TCR beta chain was defined by its CDR3 amino acid sequence together with its V-gene family, and reads lacking a unique V-gene family were excluded. A later analysis removed roughly 590 highly shared, low-generation-probability nucleotide sequences to deal with suspected cross-contamination and a sequencing artifact. A later analysis calculated a clonal expansion index for each public chain from normalized within-repertoire ranks of inferred template counts. Generation probabilities in a later analysis came from a VDJ recombination model fitted to out-of-frame rearrangements, and those results were checked against IGoR. In a later analysis, TCR-TCR, TCR-HLA and TCR-CMV co-occurrence was scored with hypergeometric tests, and a repertoire-size bias correction was applied to TCR pairs. In a later analysis, false discovery rates were estimated by permuting HLA or CMV assignments 20 times. In a later analysis, co-occurring TCRs were grouped with DBSCAN, and TCRdist sequence similarity was added when clustering was performed within HLA-allele-positive subsets. Repertoires with fewer than 30,000 or more than 120,000 public chains were left out of co-occurrence clustering, as were about 5 repertoires with anomalous nucleotide sharing. TCRdb took this table from immuneACCESS and kept in-frame rearrangements with V and J called. Such tables lack part of the clones; where checked against another copy, unresolved V genes explain under half of the gap, and the rest is unexplained. For V, J and clone size, that table is used; D and trimming come from the DNA. The sample has over 110,000 clones on record, around 75% of them singletons. The ten largest make up about 3.1% of the sample.

The cohort comprised around 700 healthy bone marrow donors. All cohort members were sampled while nominally healthy, although unrecorded immune exposures were likely present. The donor tested CMV seronegative and was one of the 352 seronegative cohort members. A peripheral blood sample was collected from each donor, and TCR beta sequencing was performed on peripheral blood mononuclear cells. Genomic DNA was extracted from the blood cell samples with the Qiagen DNeasy Blood Extraction Kit. In the case of this clone: Its antigen is currently not known. Base quality data are lacking; no much larger clone is found one base away.

According to the germline V gene, CDR1 reads SGHTA and CDR2 reads FQGTGA. V drops 5 bases and J drops 6 bases, leaving 4 bases in between. The CDR3 starts with the cysteine, ends with the phenylalanine, and has 10 residues. Here the CDR3 DNA is all that survives: 30 bases in frame from base 1. The sequencing sample was made of PBMCs. Recombination joined TRBV7-3 with TRBJ1-2; a confident D gene designation cannot be given. This clonotype was obtained from a female donor in good health and CMV-seronegative. The encoded CDR3 is CASSADGYTF. The DNA reads as follows: TGTGCCAGCAGCGCGGATGGCTACACCTTC.